This T cell receptor (beta chain) was sequenced for a study of blood T cell repertoires in COVID-19 (dated by TCRdb to about 2020). In terms of the full investigation: Collaborator samples came from the United States, Italy and Spain and covered acute and convalescent phases of COVID-19. The prospective study material was composed of cDNA or gDNA derived from T cells, B-cell-depleted T cells, or PBMCs. Deeply sampled blood TCRbeta repertoires from subjects exposed to, actively infected with, or recovered from COVID-19 were included in the dataset. The repertoires were released in a freely available public database meant as a resource for research on the immune response to SARS-CoV-2. Samples were obtained from the ongoing ImmuneRACE study (first 160 participants) and from some 1,200 subjects provided by 6 global collaborators. The sample metadata nearly always contained a de-identified subject ID, COVID-19 status, age in years and sex. Where HLA class I and class II types were available, the types were taken from metadata supplied by the sample provider, not from assay-based typing. Overall study results and their limits: The amount of clinical and demographic metadata varied by source and participant and was provided uncurated.

Points on this clone: No cognate antigen has been identified for it. Base qualities are not recorded, but no much larger clone differs from it by a single base.

The immunoSEQ Assay, a bias-controlled multiplex PCR, was used to amplify TCRbeta CDR3 regions from genomic DNA. As for the original processing: Within the assay, amplification of reference gene primers was used to estimate how many nucleated cells each sample contained. To quantify the absolute abundance of each unique TCRbeta CDR3 rearrangement, sequence reads were collapsed and filtered. For each sample, productive Simpson clonality was calculated by taking the square root of Simpson's diversity index across productive rearrangements. What TCRdb holds here is the immuneACCESS table cut down to in-frame rearrangements. Part of the clones is not present; checked against another copy, under half of the missing clones reflect an unresolved V gene, and the others are unexplained. Clonal size and the V and J genes are those of that table, whereas D and trimming came from the DNA. Counted in this sample were 300,000 to 400,000 clones; 88% of them appeared once. The top ten hold 6% to 8% of the sample.

Trimming takes 2 bases off V and 5 bases off J; junction bases not matched to a gene: 5. The CDR3 contains 14 residues, cysteine and phenylalanine counted. Only CDR3 DNA remains: 42 bases, in frame from the first base. Reading the germline V gene gives CDR1 MNHEY and CDR2 SVGEGT. At one collaborating source in Seattle, patients were enrolled during active infection and were followed longitudinally through the course of disease. The collaborating institutions used their own protocols to collect whole blood in K2EDTA tubes. For TCRbeta analysis, collaborators shipped samples as frozen whole blood, isolated PBMCs, or DNA extracted from either of those sample types.

The sample was peripheral blood. The receptor was derived from a woman aged 70-85 years with COVID-19, enrolled during active disease. Recombination connected TRBV6-2 or TRBV6-3 to TRBJ1-2; TRBD1 aligns with 7 central bases. The bases are TGTGCCAGCAGTTACGAAGGGGGCCCATATGGCTACACCTTC. This yields the protein CASSYEGGPYGYTF.